This passage covers 10 T cell receptor beta chains from one sample sequenced in a study of T cells in localized non-small cell lung cancer. Measured with immunoSEQ multiplex PCR; TCRdb has only the in-frame clones, and not every one. The table has about 72,000 clones, roughly four fifths seen once. The sequencing here drew on peripheral blood, taken before any cancer treatment. These receptors were taken from a female donor of 60 years or more with stage I lung adenocarcinoma.

In this sample, this clone turned up a few times. CDR3 amino acids: CASSAQANNPEAFF. The CDR3 nucleotides read TGTGCCAGTAGTGCACAGGCTAATAATCCTGAAGCTTTCTTT. The chain is built from TRBV19 and TRBJ1-1, with D possibly being TRBD1 (5 bases). CDR1 is LNHDA, CDR2 SQIVND, per germline (reference sequence). The CDR3 is made up of 14 amino acids. Trimming took 5 bases from V and 6 from J, leaving 16 bases between them. Based on the CDR3 plus reference TRBV19 and TRBJ1-1, the full variable domain is DGGITQSPKYLFRKEGQNVTLSCEQNLNHDAMYWYRQDPGQGLRLIYYSQIVNDFQKGDIAEGYSVSREKKESFPLTVTSAQKNPTAFYLCASSAQANNPEAFFGQGTRLTVV.

This clone was seen a handful of times. This chain connects TRBV5-6 to TRBJ2-5, with D possibly being TRBD1 (6 bases). Per the germline V gene, CDR1 is SGHDT and CDR2 is YYEEEE. This CDR3 region has 16 residues. V lost 4 bases to trimming and J lost 2 bases, with 18 bases between them. CDR3 nucleotides: TGTGCCAGCAGCCTGAGGGGGTTCCAGACTCAAGAGACCCAGTACTTC. Translating it yields CASSLRGFQTQETQYF.

V gene TRBV7-3 combines with J gene TRBJ1-1, with D perhaps matching TRBD1 (5 bases). The CDR3 runs 15 residues. The V gene's germline CDR1 is SGHTA and CDR2 FQGTGA. V was pared by 5 bases and J by 5 bases, with 18 bases between. The DNA for the CDR3 is TGTGCCAGCAGCCCCCGGATGGCCCAGGGTACTGAAGCTTTCTTT. Encoded protein: CASSPRMAQGTEAFF. The full variable domain, with the rest looked up from reference TRBV7-3 and TRBJ1-1, is GAGVSQTPSNKVTEKGKYVELRCDPISGHTALYWYRQSLGQGPEFLIYFQGTGAADDSGLPNDRFFAVRPEGSVSTLKIQRTERGDSAVYLCASSPRMAQGTEAFFGQGTRLTVV.

The genes are TRBV18 and TRBJ1-5, with D possibly TRBD1 on 6 matching bases. The germline gives CDR1 KGHSH, CDR2 LQKENI. The CDR3 length is 14 residues. V lost 5 bases to trimming and J lost 3 bases, with 11 bases between them. CDR3 in amino acids: CASSWTALNQPQHF. The CDR3 DNA sequence: TGTGCCAGCTCATGGACAGCCCTCAATCAGCCCCAGCATTTT.

The chain recombines TRBV19 with TRBJ2-3; the D gene could be TRBD1 or TRBD2 (6 bases each). V gave up 4 bases and J gave up 0 bases, with 11 bases separating them. There are 15 residues in the CDR3. Germline loops: CDR1 LNHDA, CDR2 SQIVND (reference sequence). As DNA, the CDR3 is TGTGCCAGTAGTAAAGGAGGGGGTAGCACAGATACGCAGTATTTT. This sequence encodes CASSKGGGSTDTQYF. The full variable domain, with the rest looked up from reference TRBV19 and TRBJ2-3, is DGGITQSPKYLFRKEGQNVTLSCEQNLNHDAMYWYRQDPGQGLRLIYYSQIVNDFQKGDIAEGYSVSREKKESFPLTVTSAQKNPTAFYLCASSKGGGSTDTQYFGPGTRLTVL.

In DNA, the CDR3 is TGCAGCGTTGACCTTCCCAGGGGCGCCCGCCCAGATACGCAGTATTTT. Amino acid sequence: CSVDLPRGARPDTQYF. The V gene is TRBV29-1, the J gene TRBJ2-3; tentative D call: TRBD1 (6 bases). The CDR3 is made up of 16 amino acids. Germline V gene sequence: CDR1 SQVTM, CDR2 ANQGSEA. V dropped 3 bases and J dropped 4 bases, with 20 bases sitting between them.

The genes are TRBV19 and TRBJ1-2; TRBD1 is a possible D gene (6 bases). Deletions cut 6 bases from V and 4 bases from J, with 21 bases between. The CDR3 is 16 residues long. The germline V gene has CDR1 LNHDA and CDR2 SQIVND (reference sequence). CDR3 amino acids: CASRDPQGTLFYGYTF. The DNA for the CDR3 is TGTGCCAGTAGGGACCCCCAGGGGACCCTCTTCTATGGCTACACCTTC.

This chain joins TRBV15 and TRBJ2-1, with D hard to call. Trimming took 2 bases from V and 12 from J, leaving 14 bases between them. CDR1 and CDR2 (germline): LNHNV, YYDKDF (reference sequence). The CDR3 is 13 amino acids. CDR3 sequence (DNA): TGTGCCACCAGCAGACTTCGAGCTGAAGCGCAGTTCTTC. It is translated as CATSRLRAEAQFF.

The chain joins TRBV19 to TRBJ2-1; D is unclear. The germline V gene encodes CDR1 LNHDA and CDR2 SQIVND (reference sequence). The length of the CDR3 is 15 residues. Trimming left V 4 bases short and J 2 bases short, with 12 bases between. The CDR3 reads CASSSGRQAYNEQFF. The CDR3 DNA reads TGTGCCAGTAGTAGTGGAAGGCAGGCCTACAATGAGCAGTTCTTC.

This clone was recorded only once. The gene calls are TRBV29-1 and TRBJ2-1, with D possibly TRBD1 on 6 matching bases. The CDR3 length is 16 residues. Germline V gene data show CDR1 as SQVTM and CDR2 as ANQGSEA. The V and J ends lost 0 bases and 10 bases respectively, with 22 bases between them. The CDR3 DNA sequence: TGCAGCGTTGAAGAGCCGCTGGGACATGGGGGTCAGGAGCAGTTCTTC. Translated, it gives CSVEEPLGHGGQEQFF.